Shown below are 10 T cell receptor beta chains from a single sample sequenced in a study of spatial heterogeneity in lung cancer. General study results and limits: In tumors, expanded intratumoral alpha and beta TCR counts tracked mutation counts.

TCRdb re-derived calls from the 5' RACE reads in MiXCR, one entry per CDR3 protein. The table shows about 6,800 distinct CDR3 sequences, with around 15% occurring only once. These receptors' targets are unknown. Time point described: sample taken at primary tumor resection. Sequencing was performed on lung tumor tissue, taken at surgery. The receptors here all came from a male donor with early-stage non-small cell lung cancer.

This clonotype is medium-sized by share. The chain recombines TRBV4-2 with TRBJ2-1; 9 positions match TRBD2. There are 17 residues in the CDR3. Germline V gene sequence: CDR1 LGHNA, CDR2 YNFKEQ. V was clipped by 0 bases and J by 7 bases; unmatched bases: 10. The CDR3 here is CASSQDHRGSGRNEQFF. In DNA, the CDR3 is TGTGCCAGCAGCCAAGATCATCGGGGTAGCGGGAGAAATGAGCAGTTCTTC.

By its share, this clonotype is medium-sized. The chain links TRBV24-1 to TRBJ2-1; D uncertain. The CDR3 sequence is 13 residues long. Germline V gene sequence: CDR1 KGHDR, CDR2 SFDVKD. V gave up 3 bases and J gave up 8 bases, with 10 bases separating them. CDR3 in amino acids: CATSDPPGYEQFF. The CDR3 DNA reads TGTGCCACCAGTGATCCCCCCGGTTATGAGCAGTTCTTC.

The CDR3 DNA follows: TGTGCCATAAGCCGGGACAGGGGCGATGAAAAACTGTTTTTT. This encodes CAISRDRGDEKLFF. The rearrangement links TRBV10-3 to TRBJ1-4, with 10 positions matching TRBD1. Germline V CDR1 and CDR2: ENHRY, SYGVKD. The junction had 7 bases not matched to a gene; V was cut back by 9 bases and J by 6 bases. CDR3 length equals 14 residues.

This clonotype occurred a few times. The chain carries TRBV6-5 and TRBJ2-7; a possible D gene is TRBD1 (5 bases). CDR1 MNHEY and CDR2 SVGAGI come from the germline V gene. The length of the CDR3 is 14 residues. Deletions cut 0 bases from V and 4 bases from J, with 10 bases between. The CDR3 DNA reads TGTGCCAGCAGTTACTCAAGGGGCCCTTACGAGCAGTACTTC. Translating gives CASSYSRGPYEQYF.

In its sample, this clonotype ranks as medium-sized. CDR3 residues: CASTFLVGTEAFF. The CDR3 coding sequence is TGTGCCAGCACCTTCTTGGTCGGCACTGAAGCTTTCTTT. The V gene is TRBV7-9, the J gene TRBJ1-1; no clear D. CDR3 length: 13 residues. Germline-derived CDR1 and CDR2 are SEHNR and FQNEAQ (reference sequence). V gave up 7 bases and J gave up 4 bases, with 13 bases separating them. The full variable domain, rest sourced from reference TRBV7-9 and TRBJ1-1, is DTGVSQNPRHKITKRGQNVTFRCDPISEHNRLYWYRQTLGQGPEFLTYFQNEAQLEKSRLLSDRFSAERPKGSFSTLEIQRTEQGDSAMYLCASTFLVGTEAFFGQGTRLTVV.

This clonotype was recorded at least ten times. V is TRBV14 and J is TRBJ2-1; no clear D gene. The CDR3 is 15 residues long. Germline CDR1 SGHDN, CDR2 FVKESK. The V end was cut by 4 bases, the J end by 5 bases, with 15 bases between. CDR3 bases: TGTGCCAGCAGCCCGTTTATGCTAGGCCACAATGAGCAGTTCTTC. Protein sequence: CASSPFMLGHNEQFF.

In its sample, this clonotype ranks as medium-sized. This sequence joins TRBV7-2 and TRBJ1-5, with D unresolved. Trimming pared 2 bases from V and 4 bases from J, leaving 6 bases between. This CDR3 spans 13 amino acids. The V gene's germline CDR1 is SGHTA and CDR2 FQGNSA. The DNA of the CDR3 is TGTGCCAGCAGCTTACGGGAGAATCAGCCCCAGCATTTT. Protein sequence: CASSLRENQPQHF. Filled out from reference TRBV7-2 and TRBJ1-5, the complete variable domain reads GAGVSQSPSNKVTEKGKDVELRCDPISGHTALYWYRQSLGQGLEFLIYFQGNSAPDKSGLPSDRFSAERTGGSVSTLTIQRTQQEDSAVYLCASSLRENQPQHFGDGTRLSIL.

There are many counts of this clonotype. V gene TRBV19 combines with J gene TRBJ2-3; D not resolved. V was trimmed by 5 bases and J by 4 bases, leaving 10 bases between them. CDR1 and CDR2 (germline): LNHDA, SQIVND (reference sequence). This CDR3 comprises 13 residues. DNA for the CDR3: TGTGCCAGTAGTTGGGTCCGGGCAGATACGCAGTATTTT. It yields the protein CASSWVRADTQYF.

This clonotype is judged medium-sized. The V gene is TRBV21-1, the J gene TRBJ1-5; TRBD1, the table's D call, was not compared with the DNA. TRBV21-1 is noted as a pseudogene. The CDR3 is 17 amino acids. The CDR3 loop is CASSKARDRRYYQPQHF. CDR3 nucleotides: TGTGCCAGCAGCAAAGCCCGGGACAGGAGATATTATCAGCCCCAGCATTTT.

This clonotype was counted ten times or more. V gene TRBV6-2 or TRBV6-3 combines with J gene TRBJ2-7; 9 bases line up with TRBD2. V was pared by 4 bases and J by 7 bases, with 20 bases of the junction left unmatched. The CDR3 runs 18 residues. The germline gives CDR1 MNHEY, CDR2 SVGEGT. CDR3 sequence: CASSSFPLGLASVEEQYF. The CDR3 nucleotides read TGTGCCAGCAGTTCATTCCCCCTCGGACTAGCGAGTGTGGAAGAGCAGTACTTC.